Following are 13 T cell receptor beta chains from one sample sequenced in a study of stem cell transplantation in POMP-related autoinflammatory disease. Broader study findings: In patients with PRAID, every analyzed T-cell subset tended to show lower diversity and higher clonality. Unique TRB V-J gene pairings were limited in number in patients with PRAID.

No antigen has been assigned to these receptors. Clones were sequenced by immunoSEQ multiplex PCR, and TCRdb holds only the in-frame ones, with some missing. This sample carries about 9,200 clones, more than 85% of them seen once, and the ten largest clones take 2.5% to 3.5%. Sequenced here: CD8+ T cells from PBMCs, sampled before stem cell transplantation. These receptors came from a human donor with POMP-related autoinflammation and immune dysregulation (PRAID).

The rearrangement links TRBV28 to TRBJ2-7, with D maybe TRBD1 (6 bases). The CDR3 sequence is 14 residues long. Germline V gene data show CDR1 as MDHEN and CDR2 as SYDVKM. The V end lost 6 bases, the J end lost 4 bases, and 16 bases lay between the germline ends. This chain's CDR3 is CASRTHRAPYEQYF. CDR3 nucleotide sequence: TGTGCCAGCAGGACCCACAGGGCCCCATACGAGCAGTACTTC. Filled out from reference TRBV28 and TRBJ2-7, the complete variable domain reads DVKVTQSSRYLVKRTGEKVFLECVQDMDHENMFWYRQDPGLGLRLIYFSYDVKMKEKGDIPEGYSVSREKKERFSLILESASTNQTSMYLCASRTHRAPYEQYFGPGTRLTVT.

The DNA for the CDR3 is TGTGCCAGTAGTACCTGGACAGGGGACTACGAGCAGTACTTC. Translation: CASSTWTGDYEQYF. This chain uses TRBV19 with TRBJ2-7; 9 bases align to TRBD1. The germline V gene has CDR1 LNHDA and CDR2 SQIVND (reference sequence). This CDR3 comprises 14 residues. V trimming: 4 bases; J trimming: 3 bases; junction bases outside the gene matches: 4.

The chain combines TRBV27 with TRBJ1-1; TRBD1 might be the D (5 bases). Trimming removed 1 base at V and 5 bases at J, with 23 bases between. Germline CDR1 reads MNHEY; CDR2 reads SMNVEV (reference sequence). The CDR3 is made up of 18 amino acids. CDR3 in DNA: TGTGCCAGCAGTTTATTATTTCGGGAGGGTTCGAGGGGTACTGAAGCTTTCTTT. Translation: CASSLLFREGSRGTEAFF.

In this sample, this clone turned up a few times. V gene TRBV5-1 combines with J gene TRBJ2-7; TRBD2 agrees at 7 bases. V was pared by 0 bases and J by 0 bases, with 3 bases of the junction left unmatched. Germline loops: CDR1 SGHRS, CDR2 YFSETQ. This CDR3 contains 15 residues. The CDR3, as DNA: TGCGCCAGCAGCTTGGTGGGGGGGAGCTCCTACGAGCAGTACTTC. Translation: CASSLVGGSSYEQYF.

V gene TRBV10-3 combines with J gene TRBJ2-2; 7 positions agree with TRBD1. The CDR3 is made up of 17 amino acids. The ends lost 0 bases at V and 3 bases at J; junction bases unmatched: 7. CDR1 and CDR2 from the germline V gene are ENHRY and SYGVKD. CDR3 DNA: TGTGCCATCAGTGAGTCGGGGTGGGACAGACACACCGGGGAGCTGTTTTTT. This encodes CAISESGWDRHTGELFF.

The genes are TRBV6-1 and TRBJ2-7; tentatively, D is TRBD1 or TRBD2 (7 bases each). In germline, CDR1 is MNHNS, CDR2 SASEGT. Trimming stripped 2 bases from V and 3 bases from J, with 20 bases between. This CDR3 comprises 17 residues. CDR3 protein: CASSERETGWDYYEQYF. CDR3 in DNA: TGTGCCAGCAGTGAACGGGAGACAGGGTGGGACTACTACGAGCAGTACTTC.

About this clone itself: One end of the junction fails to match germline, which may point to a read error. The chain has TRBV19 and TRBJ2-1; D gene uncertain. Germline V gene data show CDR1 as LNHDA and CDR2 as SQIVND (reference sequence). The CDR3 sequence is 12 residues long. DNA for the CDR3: TGTGCCAGTAGGATAGGTTTCGGTGAGCAGTTCTTC. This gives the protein CASRIGFGEQFF. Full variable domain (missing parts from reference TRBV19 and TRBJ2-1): DGGITQSPKYLFRKEGQNVTLSCEQNLNHDAMYWYRQDPGQGLRLIYYSQIVNDFQKGDIAEGYSVSREKKESFPLTVTSAQKNPTAFYLCASRIGFGEQFFGPGTRLTVL.

The CDR3 nucleotides are TGTGCCAGTAGTATCGGAACAGGCTCCGAACTGTTTTTT. Its protein product is CASSIGTGSELFF. The J gene is TRBJ1-4, the V gene TRBV19; weak D call: TRBD1 (5 bases). Per the germline V gene, CDR1 is LNHDA and CDR2 is SQIVND (reference sequence). The CDR3 consists of 13 residues. The V end was cut by 3 bases, the J end by 12 bases, with 14 bases between.

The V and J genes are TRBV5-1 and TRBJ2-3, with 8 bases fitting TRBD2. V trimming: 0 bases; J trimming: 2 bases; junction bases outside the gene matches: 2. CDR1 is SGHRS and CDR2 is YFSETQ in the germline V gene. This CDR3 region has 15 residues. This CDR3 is CASSLELAVTDTQYF. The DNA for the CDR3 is TGCGCCAGCAGCTTGGAACTAGCGGTCACAGATACGCAGTATTTT.

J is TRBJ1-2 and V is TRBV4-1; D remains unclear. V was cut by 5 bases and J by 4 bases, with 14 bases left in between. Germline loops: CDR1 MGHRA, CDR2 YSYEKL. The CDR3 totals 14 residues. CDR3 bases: TGCGCCAGCAGCAATGTGCCAGCCTCCTATGGCTACACCTTC. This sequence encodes CASSNVPASYGYTF.

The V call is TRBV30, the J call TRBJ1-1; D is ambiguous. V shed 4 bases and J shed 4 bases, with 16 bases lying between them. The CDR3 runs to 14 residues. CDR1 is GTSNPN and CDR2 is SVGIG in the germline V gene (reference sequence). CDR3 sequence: CAWKDPLKGTEAFF. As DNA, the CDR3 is TGTGCCTGGAAAGACCCCCTTAAGGGCACTGAAGCTTTCTTT.

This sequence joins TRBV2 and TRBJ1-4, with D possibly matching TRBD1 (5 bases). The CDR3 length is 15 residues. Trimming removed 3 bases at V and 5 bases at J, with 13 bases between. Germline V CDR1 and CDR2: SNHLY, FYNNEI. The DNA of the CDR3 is TGTGCCAGCAGTGACCCGACAGAAGCGAATGAAAAACTGTTTTTT. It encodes CASSDPTEANEKLFF.

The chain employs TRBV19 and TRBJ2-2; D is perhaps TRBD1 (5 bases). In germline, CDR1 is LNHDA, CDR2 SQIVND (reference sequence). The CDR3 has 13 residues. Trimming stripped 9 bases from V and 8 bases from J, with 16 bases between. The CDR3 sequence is CASLNRRDGELFF. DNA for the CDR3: TGTGCCAGCCTGAACAGGAGAGATGGGGAGCTGTTTTTT.